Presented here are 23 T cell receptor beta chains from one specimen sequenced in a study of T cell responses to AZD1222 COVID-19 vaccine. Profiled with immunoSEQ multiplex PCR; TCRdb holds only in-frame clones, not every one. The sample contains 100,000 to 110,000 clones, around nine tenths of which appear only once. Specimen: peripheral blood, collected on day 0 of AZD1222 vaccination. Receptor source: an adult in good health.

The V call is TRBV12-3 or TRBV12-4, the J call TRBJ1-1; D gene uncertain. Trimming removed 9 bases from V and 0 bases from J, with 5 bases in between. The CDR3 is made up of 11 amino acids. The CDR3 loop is CASQLNTEAFF. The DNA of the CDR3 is TGTGCCAGTCAGCTGAACACTGAAGCTTTCTTT.

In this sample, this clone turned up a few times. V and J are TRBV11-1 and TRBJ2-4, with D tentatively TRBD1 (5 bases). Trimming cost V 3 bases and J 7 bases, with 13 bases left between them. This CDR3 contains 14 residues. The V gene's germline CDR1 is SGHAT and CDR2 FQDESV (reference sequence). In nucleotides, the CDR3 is TGTGCCAGCAGCTTCGGGCAGGGAACGAACATTCAGTACTTC. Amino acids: CASSFGQGTNIQYF.

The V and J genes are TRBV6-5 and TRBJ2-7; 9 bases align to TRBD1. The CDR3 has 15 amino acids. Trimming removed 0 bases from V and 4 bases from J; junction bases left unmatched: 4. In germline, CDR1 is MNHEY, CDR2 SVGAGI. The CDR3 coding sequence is TGTGCCAGCAGTTACTCCGGGACAGGGCAGTACGAGCAGTACTTC. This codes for CASSYSGTGQYEQYF.

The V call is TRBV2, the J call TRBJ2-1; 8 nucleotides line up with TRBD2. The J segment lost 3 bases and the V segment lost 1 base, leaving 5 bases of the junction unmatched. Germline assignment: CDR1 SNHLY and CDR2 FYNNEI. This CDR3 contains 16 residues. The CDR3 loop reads CASSEGTGGYYNEQFF. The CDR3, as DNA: TGTGCCAGCAGTGAAGGAACGGGAGGGTACTACAATGAGCAGTTCTTC.

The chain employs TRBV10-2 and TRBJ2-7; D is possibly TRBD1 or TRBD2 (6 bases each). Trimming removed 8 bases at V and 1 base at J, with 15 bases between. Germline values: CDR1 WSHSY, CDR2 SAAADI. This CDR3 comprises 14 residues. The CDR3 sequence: CASQPGAWSYEQYF. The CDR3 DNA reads TGCGCCAGCCAGCCGGGGGCATGGTCCTACGAGCAGTACTTC.

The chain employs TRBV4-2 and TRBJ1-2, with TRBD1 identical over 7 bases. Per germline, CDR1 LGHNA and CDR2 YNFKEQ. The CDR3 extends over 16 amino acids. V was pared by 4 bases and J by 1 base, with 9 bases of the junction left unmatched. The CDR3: CASSPGSQGVNYGYTF. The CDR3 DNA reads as TGTGCCAGCAGCCCGGGGTCGCAGGGGGTTAACTATGGCTACACCTTC.

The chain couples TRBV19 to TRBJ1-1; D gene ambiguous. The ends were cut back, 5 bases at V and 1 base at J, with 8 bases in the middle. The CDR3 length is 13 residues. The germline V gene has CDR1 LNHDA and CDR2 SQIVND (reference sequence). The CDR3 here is CASSEAENTEAFF. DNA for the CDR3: TGTGCCAGTAGTGAGGCCGAGAACACTGAAGCTTTCTTT.

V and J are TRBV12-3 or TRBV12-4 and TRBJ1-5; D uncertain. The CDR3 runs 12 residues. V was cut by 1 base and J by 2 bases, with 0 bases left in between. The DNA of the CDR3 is TGTGCCAGCAGTTTAGGCAATCAGCCCCAGCATTTT. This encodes CASSLGNQPQHF.

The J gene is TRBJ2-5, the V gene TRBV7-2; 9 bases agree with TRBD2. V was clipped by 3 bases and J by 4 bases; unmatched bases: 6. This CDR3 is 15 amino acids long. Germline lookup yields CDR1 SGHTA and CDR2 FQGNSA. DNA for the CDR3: TGTGCCAGCAGCTTCGGGCGGGGGGGCCGAGAGACCCAGTACTTC. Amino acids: CASSFGRGGRETQYF.

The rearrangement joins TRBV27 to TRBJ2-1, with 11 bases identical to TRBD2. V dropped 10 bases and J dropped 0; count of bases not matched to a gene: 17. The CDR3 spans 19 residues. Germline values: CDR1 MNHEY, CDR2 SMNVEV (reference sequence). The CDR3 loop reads CATGRLAGGTFNSYNEQFF. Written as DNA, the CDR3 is TGTGCCACCGGGAGGCTAGCGGGAGGCACATTCAACTCCTACAATGAGCAGTTCTTC.

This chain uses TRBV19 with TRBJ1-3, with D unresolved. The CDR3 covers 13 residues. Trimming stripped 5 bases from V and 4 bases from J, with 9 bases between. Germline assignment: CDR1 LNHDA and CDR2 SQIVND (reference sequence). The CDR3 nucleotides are TGTGCCAGTAGTGCTATGGACGGAAACACCATATATTTT. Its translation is CASSAMDGNTIYF.

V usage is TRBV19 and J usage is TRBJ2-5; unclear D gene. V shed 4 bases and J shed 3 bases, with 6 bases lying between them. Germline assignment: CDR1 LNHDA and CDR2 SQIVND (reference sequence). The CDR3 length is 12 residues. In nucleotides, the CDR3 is TGTGCCAGTAGTACTACAGAAGAGACCCAGTACTTC. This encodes CASSTTEETQYF.

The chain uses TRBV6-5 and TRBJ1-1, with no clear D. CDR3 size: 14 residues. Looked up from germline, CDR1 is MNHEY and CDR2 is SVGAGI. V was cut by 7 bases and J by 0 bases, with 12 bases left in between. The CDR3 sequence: CASTIIDLNTEAFF. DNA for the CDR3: TGTGCCAGCACCATTATAGACTTGAACACTGAAGCTTTCTTT.

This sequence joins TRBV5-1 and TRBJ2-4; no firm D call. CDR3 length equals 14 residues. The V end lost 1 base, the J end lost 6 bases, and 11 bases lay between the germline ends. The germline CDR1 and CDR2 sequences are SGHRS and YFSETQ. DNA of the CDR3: TGCGCCAGCAGCTTGACCCAAGGTGGAAACATTCAGTACTTC. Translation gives CASSLTQGGNIQYF.

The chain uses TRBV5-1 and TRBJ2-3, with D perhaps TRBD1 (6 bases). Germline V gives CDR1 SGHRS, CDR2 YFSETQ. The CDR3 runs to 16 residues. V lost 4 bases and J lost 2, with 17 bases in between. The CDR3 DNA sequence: TGCGCCAGCAGCCGCAGGGGAGAGGGGTCCACAGATACGCAGTATTTT. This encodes CASSRRGEGSTDTQYF.

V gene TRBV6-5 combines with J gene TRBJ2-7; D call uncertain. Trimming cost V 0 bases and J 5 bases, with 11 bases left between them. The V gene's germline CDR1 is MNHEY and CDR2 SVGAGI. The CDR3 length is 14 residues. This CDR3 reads CASSYSSGWDEQYF. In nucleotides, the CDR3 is TGTGCCAGCAGTTACTCGTCAGGTTGGGACGAGCAGTACTTC.

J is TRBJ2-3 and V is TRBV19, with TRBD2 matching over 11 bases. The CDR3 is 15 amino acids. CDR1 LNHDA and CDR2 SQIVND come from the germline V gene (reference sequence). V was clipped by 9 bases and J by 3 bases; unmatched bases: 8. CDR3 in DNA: TGTGCCAGCCGCTTAGCGGGAGGGGAGACAGATACGCAGTATTTT. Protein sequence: CASRLAGGETDTQYF.

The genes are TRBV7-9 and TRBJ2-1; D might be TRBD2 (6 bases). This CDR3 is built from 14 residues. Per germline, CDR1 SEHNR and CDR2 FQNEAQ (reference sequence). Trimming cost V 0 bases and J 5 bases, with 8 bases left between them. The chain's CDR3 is CASSLAGGHNEQFF. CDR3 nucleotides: TGTGCCAGCAGCTTAGCGGGAGGCCACAATGAGCAGTTCTTC.

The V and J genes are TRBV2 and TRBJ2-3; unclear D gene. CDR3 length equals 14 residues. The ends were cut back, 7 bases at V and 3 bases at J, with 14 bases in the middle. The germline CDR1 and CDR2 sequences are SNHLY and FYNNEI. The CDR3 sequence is CASTEASSTDTQYF. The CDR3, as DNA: TGTGCCAGCACTGAGGCATCCTCGACAGATACGCAGTATTTT.

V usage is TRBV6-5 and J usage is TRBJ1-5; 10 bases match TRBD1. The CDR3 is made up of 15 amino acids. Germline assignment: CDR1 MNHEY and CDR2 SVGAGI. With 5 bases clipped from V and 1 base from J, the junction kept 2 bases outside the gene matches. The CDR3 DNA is TGTGCCAGCAGTCAGGGACAGGGGAGCAATCAGCCCCAGCATTTT. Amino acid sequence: CASSQGQGSNQPQHF.

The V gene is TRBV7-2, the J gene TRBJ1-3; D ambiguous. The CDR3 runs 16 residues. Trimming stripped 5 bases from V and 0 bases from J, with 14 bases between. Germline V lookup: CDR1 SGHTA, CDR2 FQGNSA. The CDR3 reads CASSLTGARSGNTIYF. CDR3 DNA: TGTGCCAGCAGCCTGACTGGAGCCCGCTCTGGAAACACCATATATTTT.

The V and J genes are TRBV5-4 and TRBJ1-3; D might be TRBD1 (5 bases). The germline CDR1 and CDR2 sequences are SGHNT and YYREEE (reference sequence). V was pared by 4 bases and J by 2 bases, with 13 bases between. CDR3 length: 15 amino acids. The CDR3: CASSSRDFPGNTIYF. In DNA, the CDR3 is TGTGCCAGCAGCAGCAGGGACTTCCCTGGAAACACCATATATTTT.

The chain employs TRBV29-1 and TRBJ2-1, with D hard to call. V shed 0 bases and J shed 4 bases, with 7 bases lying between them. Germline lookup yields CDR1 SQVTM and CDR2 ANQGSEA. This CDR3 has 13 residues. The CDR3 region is CSVEESRYNEQFF. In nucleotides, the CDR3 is TGCAGCGTTGAAGAGTCCCGGTACAATGAGCAGTTCTTC.